The 26 T cell receptor beta chains reported below all come from one sample, sequenced in a study of shared clonotypes between healthy human individuals. TCRdb's table, derived via immunoSEQ multiplex PCR, lists solely in-frame clones and lacks some. Counted here are some 690,000 clones, around 91% occurring once; the ten biggest clones make up 30% to 40%. The sequenced material came from memory CD8+ T cells from PBMCs. Subset specified: CD45RO+ cells pooled with CCR7-negative TemRA cells. Source of these receptors: a man younger than 35 in good health. Some clones in this sample may be carry-over from other donors' samples.

The genes are TRBV4-2 and TRBJ1-4; D might be TRBD1 (5 bases). The V gene lost 1 base and the J gene lost 3 bases, with 9 bases spanning the gap. Germline assignment: CDR1 LGHNA and CDR2 YNFKEQ. The CDR3 extends over 15 amino acids. Here the CDR3 reads CASSQGGGPNEKLFF. CDR3 nucleotides: TGTGCCAGCAGCCAAGGGGGGGGACCTAATGAAAAACTGTTTTTT.

V is TRBV7-8 and J is TRBJ2-1, with D maybe TRBD1 (6 bases). Trimming pared 4 bases from V and 2 bases from J, leaving 12 bases between. This CDR3 has 15 residues. CDR1 and CDR2 from the germline V gene are SGHVS and FQNEAQ. The CDR3 DNA sequence: TGTGCCAGCAGCTCAGCAGGGGATACCTACAATGAGCAGTTCTTC. It codes for CASSSAGDTYNEQFF.

CDR3 sequence reads: CASSPDRFYGYTF. The CDR3 coding sequence is TGCGCCAGCAGCCCGGACAGATTCTATGGCTACACCTTC. The chain links TRBV5-1 to TRBJ1-2; D might be TRBD1 (6 bases). Germline assignment: CDR1 SGHRS and CDR2 YFSETQ. The CDR3 runs 13 residues. V lost 4 bases to trimming and J lost 4 bases, with 11 bases between them.

The CDR3 DNA reads as TGTGCCAGCAGCCCTCCCCTCCACTTT. It specifies CASSPPLHF. The chain has TRBV28 and TRBJ1-6; D not resolved. The CDR3 has 9 residues. The ends were cut back, 6 bases at V and 13 bases at J, with 4 bases in the middle. Germline CDR1 MDHEN, CDR2 SYDVKM.

The chain links TRBV18 to TRBJ1-1; a possible D gene is TRBD1 (5 bases). Germline CDR1 KGHSH, CDR2 LQKENI. The length of the CDR3 is 15 residues. The germline V and J ends were trimmed by 3 bases and 6 bases, with 17 bases remaining between them. CDR3 sequence: CASSPHGGIGAEAFF. CDR3 DNA sequence: TGTGCCAGCTCACCCCATGGGGGGATTGGGGCTGAAGCTTTCTTT.

This clone was recorded only once. The chain has TRBV2 and TRBJ1-1; a weak D match, TRBD1 (5 bases). Per the germline V gene, CDR1 is SNHLY and CDR2 is FYNNEI. V lost 6 bases and J lost 5, with 16 bases in between. The CDR3 totals 14 residues. The CDR3 sequence: CASRTGVFGTEAFF. CDR3 bases: TGTGCCAGCAGGACGGGGGTTTTCGGAACTGAAGCTTTCTTT.

V gene TRBV28 combines with J gene TRBJ2-7; D gene unclear. Trimming pared 1 base from V and 6 bases from J, leaving 10 bases between. Germline CDR1 and CDR2: MDHEN and SYDVKM. The CDR3 sequence is 13 residues long. DNA for the CDR3: TGTGCCAGCAGTTTATTTTTGGGGTCCGAGCAGTACTTC. This translates into CASSLFLGSEQYF.

V usage is TRBV10-3 and J usage is TRBJ2-1; 7 nucleotides align to TRBD1. V shed 2 bases and J 7 bases; nucleotides not matched to a gene: 5. The CDR3 runs 14 residues. The germline V gene has CDR1 ENHRY and CDR2 SYGVKD. The CDR3 coding sequence is TGTGCCATCAGTGAGCCAGGGGACAGTAATGAGCAGTTCTTC. Translated: CAISEPGDSNEQFF.

The rearrangement links TRBV7-8 to TRBJ2-1, with TRBD2 matching over 7 bases. The CDR3 has 16 residues. V dropped 6 bases and J dropped 4; count of bases not matched to a gene: 12. The V gene's germline CDR1 is SGHVS and CDR2 FQNEAQ. In DNA form, the CDR3 reads TGTGCCAGCAGTTCCCTTGGGCTAGCGGCGTACAATGAGCAGTTCTTC. Its translation: CASSSLGLAAYNEQFF.

The chain carries TRBV28 and TRBJ1-1; D is ambiguous. With 8 bases removed from V and 0 bases from J, the gap between germline ends came to 13 bases. The CDR3 is made up of 14 amino acids. Germline V gene sequence: CDR1 MDHEN, CDR2 SYDVKM. The DNA of the CDR3 is TGTGCCAGCCGTCCGACCTGGATGAACACTGAAGCTTTCTTT. Protein product: CASRPTWMNTEAFF.

J is TRBJ2-3 and V is TRBV7-9, with D perhaps matching TRBD1 or TRBD2 (5 bases each). V was trimmed by 2 bases and J by 2 bases, leaving 17 bases between them. CDR3 size: 17 residues. CDR1 is SEHNR and CDR2 is FQNEAQ in the germline V gene (reference sequence). CDR3 amino acids: CASSLPPEGTYTDTQYF. The DNA for the CDR3 is TGTGCCAGCAGCTTACCCCCAGAAGGGACCTACACAGATACGCAGTATTTT.

This chain links TRBV19 with TRBJ1-3; D perhaps matches TRBD1 (6 bases). V lost 4 bases and J 2 bases, leaving 12 bases between the germline ends. Germline values: CDR1 LNHDA, CDR2 SQIVND (reference sequence). The CDR3 runs to 15 residues. The CDR3 region is CASSSSGTTGNTIYF. CDR3 DNA: TGTGCCAGTAGTAGCTCCGGGACAACTGGAAACACCATATATTTT.

V gene TRBV19 combines with J gene TRBJ2-3; possible D gene TRBD2, 6 bases. Deletions cut 5 bases from V and 1 base from J, with 13 bases between. Germline CDR1 is LNHDA and CDR2 is SQIVND (reference sequence). The CDR3 is 15 amino acids. CDR3 protein: CASSFGLRGTDTQYF. In DNA form, the CDR3 reads TGTGCCAGTAGTTTTGGACTAAGGGGCACAGATACGCAGTATTTT.

The chain combines TRBV19 with TRBJ2-1, with D maybe TRBD2 (5 bases). The CDR3 has 13 amino acids. Germline CDR1 is LNHDA and CDR2 is SQIVND (reference sequence). V dropped 5 bases and J dropped 7 bases, with 12 bases sitting between them. In DNA form, the CDR3 reads TGTGCCAGTAGTGCGGGCCCTGGGAATGAGCAGTTCTTC. Translation: CASSAGPGNEQFF.

The gene calls are TRBV4-3 and TRBJ2-7, with 9 bases aligning to TRBD1. CDR1 and CDR2 (germline): LGHNA, YSLEER. CDR3 length: 15 residues. With 4 bases clipped from V and 4 bases from J, the junction kept 8 bases outside the gene matches. CDR3 loop: CASSPSTGGWYEQYF. CDR3 nucleotides: TGCGCCAGCAGCCCATCAACAGGGGGCTGGTACGAGCAGTACTTC.

The DNA for the CDR3 is TGTGCCAGCAGCATAGCTTTAGTACAGGAGACCCAGTACTTC. It translates to CASSIALVQETQYF. The rearrangement joins TRBV5-6 to TRBJ2-5; no reliable D call. CDR1 is SGHDT and CDR2 is YYEEEE in the germline V gene. The CDR3 totals 14 residues. Trimming pared 4 bases from V and 5 bases from J, leaving 15 bases between.

The CDR3 sequence is CASSLEGAGPYEQYF. DNA of the CDR3: TGTGCCAGCAGCCTAGAAGGGGCAGGTCCCTACGAGCAGTACTTC. The chain carries TRBV7-3 and TRBJ2-7; weak D call: TRBD1 (5 bases). V was shortened by 5 bases and J by 2 bases, with 16 bases between the two germline ends. The CDR3 contains 15 residues. Germline-derived CDR1 and CDR2 are SGHTA and FQGTGA.

V and J are TRBV27 and TRBJ1-4, with D possibly being TRBD1 (5 bases). The germline V gene has CDR1 MNHEY and CDR2 SMNVEV (reference sequence). The CDR3 is made up of 14 amino acids. Trimming pared 10 bases from V and 7 bases from J, leaving 19 bases between. DNA of the CDR3: TGTGCCACCCGAAGTCGAGGGGATGGTGAAAAACTGTTTTTT. As protein: CATRSRGDGEKLFF.

The J gene is TRBJ2-2, the V gene TRBV27; D is uncertain. This CDR3 region has 12 residues. CDR1 MNHEY and CDR2 SMNVEV come from the germline V gene (reference sequence). Trimming removed 0 bases from V and 6 bases from J, with 2 bases in between. The CDR3 DNA follows: TGTGCCAGCAGTTTATCCCCCGGGGAGCTGTTTTTT. Its translation: CASSLSPGELFF.

This sequence joins TRBV19 and TRBJ1-1, with 7 bases lining up with TRBD1. From germline, CDR1 is LNHDA and CDR2 SQIVND (reference sequence). This CDR3 is built from 14 residues. V lost 4 bases, J lost 7 bases, and 9 bases stayed unmatched. CDR3 sequence: CASSTRTGPIEAFF. Here the CDR3 DNA reads TGTGCCAGTAGTACTAGGACAGGCCCTATTGAAGCTTTCTTT.

Comments on this clone: An end of the junction does not agree with germline; a read error may underlie this. V gene TRBV6-5 combines with J gene TRBJ1-2; D not resolved. The CDR3 is 15 residues long. From germline, CDR1 is MNHEY and CDR2 SVGAGI. The CDR3 DNA follows: TGTGCCAGCACTTACCTGGAGGGTTTTATCTATGGCTACACCTTC. This gives the protein CASTYLEGFIYGYTF.

The gene calls are TRBV6-6 and TRBJ1-1, with TRBD1 as a possible D gene (5 bases). V lost 5 bases to trimming and J lost 1 base, with 14 bases between them. This CDR3 comprises 15 residues. The germline V gene has CDR1 MNHNY and CDR2 SVGAGI (reference sequence). CDR3 sequence: CASSMTGTANTEAFF. CDR3 bases: TGTGCCAGCAGTATGACCGGGACGGCGAACACTGAAGCTTTCTTT.

This sequence joins TRBV4-3 and TRBJ2-1, with 9 bases that match TRBD2. This CDR3 contains 18 residues. CDR1 and CDR2 (germline): LGHNA, YSLEER. With 0 bases clipped from V and 1 base from J, the junction kept 7 bases outside the gene matches. The CDR3 here is CASSQDPGTSSSYNEQFF. The CDR3 coding sequence is TGCGCCAGCAGCCAAGATCCCGGGACTAGCTCGTCCTACAATGAGCAGTTCTTC.

This rearrangement joins TRBV27 to TRBJ1-4; D is possibly TRBD1 (5 bases). The CDR3 extends over 12 amino acids. Germline CDR1 is MNHEY and CDR2 is SMNVEV (reference sequence). Trimming left V 8 bases short and J 12 bases short, with 16 bases between. The CDR3 sequence: CASGSGGMELFF. The CDR3 DNA follows: TGTGCCAGCGGTTCCGGGGGAATGGAACTGTTTTTT.

The V gene is TRBV9, the J gene TRBJ2-5, with TRBD2 matching 13 bases. The CDR3 extends over 19 amino acids. V lost 2 bases to trimming and J lost 4 bases; unmatched junction nucleotides: 14. Germline CDR1 reads SGDLS; CDR2 reads YYNGEE. The CDR3 DNA reads as TGTGCCAGCAGCGTTAGACCCGGGACTAGCGGGAAGGGGCGAGAGACCCAGTACTTC. Translated, it gives CASSVRPGTSGKGRETQYF.

This clone was observed a single time. The chain couples TRBV5-1 to TRBJ1-2; TRBD1 aligns across 9 bases. The CDR3 consists of 14 residues. The germline V gene has CDR1 SGHRS and CDR2 YFSETQ. The J segment lost 5 bases and the V segment lost 4 bases, leaving 6 bases of the junction unmatched. The CDR3 bases are TGCGCCAGCAGCACCGGGACAGGGCGATATGGCTACACCTTC. The encoded protein is CASSTGTGRYGYTF.